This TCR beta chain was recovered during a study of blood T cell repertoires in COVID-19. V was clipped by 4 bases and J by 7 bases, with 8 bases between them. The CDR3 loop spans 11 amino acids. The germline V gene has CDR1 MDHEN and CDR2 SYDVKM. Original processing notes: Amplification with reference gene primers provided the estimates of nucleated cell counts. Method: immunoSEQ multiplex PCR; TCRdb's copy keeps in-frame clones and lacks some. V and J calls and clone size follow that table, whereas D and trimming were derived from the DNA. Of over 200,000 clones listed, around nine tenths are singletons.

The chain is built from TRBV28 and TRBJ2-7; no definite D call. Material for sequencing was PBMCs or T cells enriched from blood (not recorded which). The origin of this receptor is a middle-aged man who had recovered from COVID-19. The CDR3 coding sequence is TGTGCCAGCAGTTCGTTCCGGGAGCAGTACTTC. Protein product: CASSSFREQYF.